This T cell receptor beta chain was sequenced during a study of CD8 T cells in Susac syndrome. Blood CD8+ and CD4+ T cells underwent high-throughput TCR beta sequencing. Reverse transcription of 0.5 to 1 ug RNA was performed with random hexamers. Multiplex immunoSEQ PCR targeted 54 Vbeta and 13 Jbeta TCR beta segments. Each CDR3 protein is one row after TCRdb ran MiXCR on the immunoSEQ multiplex PCR reads. The data contain 65,000 to 80,000 distinct CDR3 sequences, about 91% of them singletons. The sequenced material came from CD8+ T cells from PBMCs. This clonotype was obtained from a human donor with multiple sclerosis.

CDR3 sequence: CASSLGAGMGELFF. DNA of the CDR3: TGTGCCAGCAGCCTAGGGGCAGGGATGGGGGAGCTGTTTTTT. The chain couples TRBV11-2 to TRBJ2-2, with D possibly matching TRBD1 (5 bases). From germline, CDR1 is SGHAT and CDR2 FQNNGV. CDR3 length equals 14 residues. Deletions cut 5 bases from V and 8 bases from J, with 15 bases between.